These 9 T cell receptor beta chains were all obtained from the same sample, sequenced in a study of blood T cells in healthy people across ages. The authors ran a second PCR of about 6 to 11 cycles using a sample-barcoded 5' primer and a J-beta primer mix. TCRdb reprocessed the 5' RACE reads with MiXCR, giving one entry per CDR3 protein. In the table there are about 1.4 million distinct CDR3 sequences, approximately 63% of which are singletons. Sequencing was done on a sample of blood. The source of these receptors is a man between 18 and 35 years old in good health.

The V and J genes are TRBV7-9 and TRBJ2-1; maybe TRBD1 (5 bases). The germline V and J ends were trimmed by 5 bases and 6 bases, with 17 bases remaining between them. Germline V gene data show CDR1 as SEHNR and CDR2 as FQNEAQ (reference sequence). The CDR3 extends over 15 amino acids. The CDR3 loop reads CASSHPEGAGNEQFF. The CDR3 DNA sequence: TGTGCCAGCAGCCATCCGGAAGGGGCAGGCAATGAGCAGTTCTTC.

This clonotype came up a few times. This rearrangement joins TRBV7-9 to TRBJ2-3; no clear D gene. V lost 5 bases and J lost 5, with 11 bases in between. Germline CDR1 reads SEHNR; CDR2 reads FQNEAQ (reference sequence). CDR3 length: 13 residues. The CDR3: CASSPKIGDTQYF. Written as DNA, the CDR3 is TGTGCCAGCAGCCCTAAGATCGGAGATACGCAGTATTTT.

This clonotype was detected a few times. The chain links TRBV11-3 to TRBJ2-1; maybe TRBD2 (6 bases). The CDR3 contains 10 residues. Trimming shortened V by 5 bases and J by 12 bases, and 8 bases separated the two germline ends. CDR1 is SGHNT, CDR2 YENEEA, per germline. CDR3 protein: CASSGGAQFF. The CDR3 DNA sequence: TGTGCCAGCAGCGGAGGGGCGCAGTTCTTC.

V gene TRBV7-2 combines with J gene TRBJ2-3; D may be TRBD2 (6 bases). Trimming pared 5 bases from V and 5 bases from J, leaving 20 bases between. The germline V gene has CDR1 SGHTA and CDR2 FQGNSA. The CDR3 is 16 amino acids. The CDR3: CASSLPAGSIVDTQYF. CDR3 in DNA: TGTGCCAGCAGCCTTCCCGCCGGGAGTATTGTAGATACGCAGTATTTT. Full variable domain (outside the CDR3, taken from reference TRBV7-2 and TRBJ2-3): GAGVSQSPSNKVTEKGKDVELRCDPISGHTALYWYRQSLGQGLEFLIYFQGNSAPDKSGLPSDRFSAERTGGSVSTLTIQRTQQEDSAVYLCASSLPAGSIVDTQYFGPGTRLTVL.

The sample holds a few counts of this clonotype. This chain links TRBV7-9 with TRBJ2-7, with unresolved D. Germline V gene sequence: CDR1 SEHNR, CDR2 FQNEAQ (reference sequence). The CDR3 is 11 amino acids. The V and J ends lost 3 bases and 6 bases respectively, with 6 bases between them. CDR3 sequence: CASSFPGEQYF. The CDR3 DNA follows: TGTGCCAGCAGCTTCCCCGGCGAGCAGTACTTC.

This clonotype showed up just once. The chain links TRBV2 to TRBJ2-7; 9 bases agree with TRBD1. After removal of 6 bases from V and 4 bases from J, the junction contained 13 bases not matched to a gene. This CDR3 comprises 16 residues. CDR1 is SNHLY, CDR2 FYNNEI, per germline. In DNA, the CDR3 is TGTGCCAGCAGCTCGACACCGGGACAGGGTATGTACGAGCAGTACTTC. This sequence encodes CASSSTPGQGMYEQYF.

This clonotype was seen more than once but under ten times. This chain uses TRBV28 with TRBJ2-1, with 7 bases identical to TRBD2. The junction had 10 bases not matched to a gene; V was cut back by 7 bases and J by 1 base. Germline V CDR1 and CDR2: MDHEN, SYDVKM. The CDR3 is made up of 16 amino acids. CDR3 coding DNA: TGTGCCAGCACCGGTTGGGCGGGGGAATCCTACAATGAGCAGTTCTTC. Translating it yields CASTGWAGESYNEQFF.

The chain's CDR3 is CASSQTSGLTGELFF. Here the CDR3 DNA reads TGTGCCAGCAGTCAGACTAGCGGCCTCACCGGGGAGCTGTTTTTT. The chain carries TRBV12-3 or TRBV12-4 and TRBJ2-2; 9 bases fit TRBD2. V lost 5 bases and J lost 4; bases outside the gene matches: 5. The CDR3 spans 15 residues.

The chain is built from TRBV7-2 and TRBJ2-4, with D possibly called TRBD1 or TRBD2 (5 bases each). With 5 bases removed from V and 0 bases from J, the gap between germline ends came to 23 bases. The germline CDR1 and CDR2 sequences are SGHTA and FQGNSA. The CDR3 consists of 19 residues. The CDR3 DNA is TGTGCCAGCAGCATCGAGGGGAGACGGAACCATTTAGCCAAAAACATTCAGTACTTC. Translation gives CASSIEGRRNHLAKNIQYF. The whole variable domain, remainder taken from reference TRBV7-2 and TRBJ2-4, is GAGVSQSPSNKVTEKGKDVELRCDPISGHTALYWYRQSLGQGLEFLIYFQGNSAPDKSGLPSDRFSAERTGGSVSTLTIQRTQQEDSAVYLCASSIEGRRNHLAKNIQYFGAGTRLSVL.